A single sample is the source of the 9 T cell receptor beta chains below, sequenced in a study of shared clonotypes between healthy human individuals. Here immunoSEQ multiplex PCR was the method, and the copy in TCRdb shows in-frame clones only, minus some. This table holds some 2,000,000 clones, 85% to 95% found once. The sequencing input was naive CD4+ T cells sorted from blood. Subset in this sample: CD45RA+ positively selected. The receptor set was obtained from a man between 18 and 29 years old in good health.

The chain has TRBV25-1 and TRBJ1-6; perhaps TRBD1 as D (5 bases). From germline, CDR1 is MGHDK and CDR2 SYGVNS. The CDR3 extends over 13 amino acids. V lost 5 bases, J lost 7 bases, and 9 bases lay in between. DNA for the CDR3: TGTGCCAGCAGTAAGACAGAAAATTCACCCCTCCACTTT. Its translation is CASSKTENSPLHF.

This chain links TRBV7-8 with TRBJ2-7; D gene unclear. CDR3 length: 15 amino acids. V was trimmed by 0 bases and J by 1 base, leaving 10 bases between them. Germline V lookup: CDR1 SGHVS, CDR2 FQNEAQ. CDR3 amino acids: CASSLASASSYEQYF. CDR3 DNA: TGTGCCAGCAGCTTAGCGTCTGCTAGTTCCTACGAGCAGTACTTC.

The chain links TRBV4-3 to TRBJ2-7; TRBD2 might be the D (6 bases). V was pared by 1 base and J by 3 bases, with 16 bases between. Germline V CDR1 and CDR2: LGHNA, YSLEER. The CDR3 has 16 amino acids. CDR3 protein: CASSQGMTRTNYEQYF. CDR3 coding DNA: TGCGCCAGCAGCCAAGGGATGACAAGGACTAACTACGAGCAGTACTTC.

The CDR3 region has the DNA TGTGCCAGCAGCGCCATCCGACAGGGCGCCTTGCATTTT. Translating gives CASSAIRQGALHF. The chain is built from TRBV6-6 and TRBJ1-5; TRBD1 matches 7 bases. The germline gives CDR1 MNHNY, CDR2 SVGAGI (reference sequence). The CDR3 is made up of 13 amino acids. The V and J ends lost 6 bases and 15 bases, in that order; junction bases with no gene match: 14.

V is TRBV27 and J is TRBJ1-2; 7 nucleotides align to TRBD1. The CDR3 is 13 amino acids. V trimming: 6 bases; J trimming: 8 bases; junction bases outside the gene matches: 9. Germline CDR1 MNHEY, CDR2 SMNVEV (reference sequence). The CDR3 bases are TGTGCCAGCAGACGACAGGGAGTCGACGGCTACACCTTC. Protein product: CASRRQGVDGYTF.

The chain uses TRBV5-1 and TRBJ2-3; D remains unclear. The germline V gene encodes CDR1 SGHRS and CDR2 YFSETQ. The length of the CDR3 is 13 residues. V lost 3 bases to trimming and J lost 6 bases, with 11 bases between them. The CDR3 spells CASSSLSGDTQYF. The DNA of the CDR3 is TGCGCCAGCAGCTCCCTATCTGGGGATACGCAGTATTTT.

The chain recombines TRBV5-6 with TRBJ2-3, with D hard to call. Germline CDR1 SGHDT, CDR2 YYEEEE. Trimming shortened V by 5 bases and J by 7 bases, and 14 bases separated the two germline ends. The CDR3 has 13 amino acids. The CDR3 DNA follows: TGTGCCAGCAGTTCGGTGGGCTTGTATACGCAGTATTTT. This codes for CASSSVGLYTQYF. Filled out from reference TRBV5-6 and TRBJ2-3, the complete variable domain reads DAGVTQSPTHLIKTRGQQVTLRCSPKSGHDTVSWYQQALGQGPQFIFQYYEEEERQRGNFPDRFSGHQFPNYSSELNVNALLLGDSALYLCASSSVGLYTQYFGPGTRLTVL.

V gene TRBV9 combines with J gene TRBJ2-7; 11 bases map to TRBD2. Germline-derived CDR1 and CDR2 are SGDLS and YYNGEE. The CDR3 runs to 15 residues. Trimming at V came to 0 bases and at J to 6 bases, leaving 5 bases not matched to a gene. The CDR3 is CASSVDPSGGFEQYF. As DNA, the CDR3 is TGTGCCAGCAGCGTAGATCCTAGCGGGGGGTTCGAGCAGTACTTC.

The V call is TRBV6-5, the J call TRBJ1-4; the match to TRBD1 covers 11 bases. Germline CDR1 MNHEY, CDR2 SVGAGI. This CDR3 is built from 16 residues. With V trimmed by 4 bases and J by 9 bases, 10 bases remained unmatched. CDR3 residues: CASSSNPSDRGQKLFF. The CDR3 coding sequence is TGTGCCAGCAGTTCCAACCCCTCGGACAGGGGGCAAAAACTGTTTTTT.